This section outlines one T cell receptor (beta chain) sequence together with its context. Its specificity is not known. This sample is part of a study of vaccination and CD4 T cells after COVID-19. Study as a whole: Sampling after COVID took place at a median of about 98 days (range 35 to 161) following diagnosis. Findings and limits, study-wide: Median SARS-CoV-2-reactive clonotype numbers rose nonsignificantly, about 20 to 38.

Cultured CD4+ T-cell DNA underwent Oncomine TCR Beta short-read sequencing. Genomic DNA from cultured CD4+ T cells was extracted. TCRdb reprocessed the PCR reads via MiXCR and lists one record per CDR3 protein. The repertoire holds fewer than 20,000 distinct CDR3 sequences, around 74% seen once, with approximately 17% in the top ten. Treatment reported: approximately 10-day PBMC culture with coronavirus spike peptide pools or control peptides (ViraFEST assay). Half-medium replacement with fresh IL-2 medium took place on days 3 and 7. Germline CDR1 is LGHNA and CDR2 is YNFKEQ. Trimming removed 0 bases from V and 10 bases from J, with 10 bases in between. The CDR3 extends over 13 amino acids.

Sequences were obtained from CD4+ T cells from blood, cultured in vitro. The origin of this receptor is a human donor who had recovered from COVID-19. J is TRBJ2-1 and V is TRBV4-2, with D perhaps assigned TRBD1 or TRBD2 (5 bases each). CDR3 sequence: CASSQDRGTEQFF. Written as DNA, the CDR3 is TGTGCCAGCAGCCAAGACCGGGGCACGGAGCAGTTCTTC.